These 24 T cell receptor beta chains were all obtained from the same sample, sequenced in a study of technical replicates of blood from a handful of donors. The data were produced by immunoSEQ multiplex PCR, yet TCRdb's version contains in-frame clones alone and is incomplete. The sample carries about 57,000 clones, around 93% recorded once. Sequenced input: PBMCs. These receptors were collected from a human donor in good health. Some clones in this sample may be carry-over from other donors' samples.

V gene TRBV9 combines with J gene TRBJ1-1; D is possibly TRBD1 (6 bases). CDR1 is SGDLS and CDR2 is YYNGEE in the germline V gene. Trimming left V 3 bases short and J 0 bases short, with 9 bases between. The CDR3 loop spans 14 amino acids. CDR3 DNA sequence: TGTGCCAGCAGCGAGACAGGATTGAACACTGAAGCTTTCTTT. Translated, it gives CASSETGLNTEAFF.

This clone was counted a few times. The chain combines TRBV6-6 with TRBJ2-2, with a tentative D call TRBD1 (6 bases). Germline CDR1 reads MNHNY; CDR2 reads SVGAGI (reference sequence). V lost 1 base and J 6 bases, leaving 15 bases between the germline ends. This CDR3 has 16 amino acids. In nucleotides, the CDR3 is TGTGCCAGCAGTTACTTTACCAACGAGGGGGCCGGGGAGCTGTTTTTT. As protein: CASSYFTNEGAGELFF.

The rearrangement uses TRBV7-2 and TRBJ1-2, with TRBD1 identical over 12 bases. V shed 4 bases, J shed 2 bases, and the junction held 8 bases outside the gene matches. Germline V gives CDR1 SGHTA, CDR2 FQGNSA. The CDR3 covers 17 residues. The CDR3 region is CASSSPGTGGGNYGYTF. CDR3 bases: TGTGCCAGCAGCTCCCCCGGGACAGGGGGCGGGAACTATGGCTACACCTTC.

This chain connects TRBV10-3 to TRBJ2-7; D is possibly TRBD1 (6 bases). In germline, CDR1 is ENHRY, CDR2 SYGVKD. CDR3 length equals 14 residues. Trimming pared 4 bases from V and 1 base from J, leaving 11 bases between. The CDR3 loop is CAISVGDMSYEQYF. The CDR3 bases are TGTGCCATCAGTGTTGGGGACATGTCCTACGAGCAGTACTTC.

The chain joins TRBV5-6 to TRBJ1-3; D is unclear. The ends were cut back, 4 bases at V and 0 bases at J, with 14 bases in the middle. The CDR3 is 16 amino acids. CDR1 is SGHDT and CDR2 is YYEEEE in the germline V gene. As DNA, the CDR3 is TGTGCCAGCAGCCTGCGTCCAGGCCTCTCTGGAAACACCATATATTTT. Its protein product is CASSLRPGLSGNTIYF.

The chain employs TRBV30 and TRBJ1-2; D is uncertain. The length of the CDR3 is 16 residues. Germline V CDR1 and CDR2: GTSNPN, SVGIG (reference sequence). The CDR3 spells CLADARHLDPPYGYTF. In DNA form, the CDR3 reads TGTCTCGCCGACGCTCGACATCTCGACCCCCCATATGGCTACACCTTC.

The chain employs TRBV28 and TRBJ1-6; D may be TRBD1 (6 bases). CDR3 size: 13 residues. The germline V gene encodes CDR1 MDHEN and CDR2 SYDVKM. Trimming removed 1 base at V and 16 bases at J, with 14 bases between. The CDR3 nucleotides are TGTGCCAGCAGTTTATACGGGACAAGGGTACTCCACTTT. Encoded protein: CASSLYGTRVLHF.

The rearrangement joins TRBV7-8 to TRBJ2-5; TRBD2 agrees at 7 bases. CDR3 size: 13 residues. After removal of 5 bases from V and 5 bases from J, the junction contained 5 bases not matched to a gene. Germline V gene lookup returns CDR1 SGHVS and CDR2 FQNEAQ. In DNA, the CDR3 is TGTGCCAGCAGCCCCCGACTAGCCGAGACCCAGTACTTC. This sequence encodes CASSPRLAETQYF.

This clone was seen once. The rearrangement joins TRBV29-1 to TRBJ2-7; 10 bases agree with TRBD2. With V trimmed by 6 bases and J by 3 bases, 8 bases remained unmatched. CDR3 length: 14 amino acids. Germline V CDR1 and CDR2: SQVTM, ANQGSEA. The CDR3 bases are TGCAGCGTGAGTGTAGCGGGAGGCTTCTACGAGCAGTACTTC. This translates into CSVSVAGGFYEQYF.

J is TRBJ2-2 and V is TRBV6-6, with D possibly TRBD2 on 7 matching bases. The germline V gene encodes CDR1 MNHNY and CDR2 SVGAGI (reference sequence). The CDR3 contains 14 residues. V lost 11 bases to trimming and J lost 3 bases, with 16 bases between them. The CDR3 DNA reads TGTGCCTATGGGGAGGGGGGTTACACCGGGGAGCTGTTTTTT. As protein: CAYGEGGYTGELFF.

This chain uses TRBV5-1 with TRBJ1-3; perhaps TRBD1 as D (6 bases). This CDR3 spans 16 amino acids. Germline lookup yields CDR1 SGHRS and CDR2 YFSETQ. V dropped 4 bases and J dropped 7 bases, with 21 bases sitting between them. The CDR3 sequence: CASSPAGGGFVNTIYF. The DNA of the CDR3 is TGCGCCAGCAGCCCGGCCGGGGGGGGCTTTGTGAACACCATATATTTT. Combining the CDR3 with reference TRBV5-1 and TRBJ1-3 gives the whole variable domain KAGVTQTPRYLIKTRGQQVTLSCSPISGHRSVSWYQQTPGQGLQFLFEYFSETQRNKGNFPGRFSGRQFSNSRSEMNVSTLELGDSALYLCASSPAGGGFVNTIYFGEGSWLTVV.

This clone has only one observation. J is TRBJ2-5 and V is TRBV2; D ambiguous. From germline, CDR1 is SNHLY and CDR2 FYNNEI. The CDR3 spans 10 residues. V dropped 7 bases and J dropped 4 bases, with 4 bases sitting between them. The CDR3, as DNA: TGTGCCAGCAATCGAGAGACCCAGTACTTC. Translating it yields CASNRETQYF.

This rearrangement joins TRBV27 to TRBJ1-4; 11 bases map to TRBD1. V was pared by 5 bases and J by 10 bases, with 9 bases of the junction left unmatched. Germline V lookup: CDR1 MNHEY, CDR2 SMNVEV (reference sequence). CDR3 length: 15 residues. The CDR3: CASSRRDRGFGKLFF. The CDR3 region has the DNA TGTGCCAGCAGTCGAAGGGACAGGGGGTTTGGAAAACTGTTTTTT.

The rearrangement uses TRBV5-6 and TRBJ1-1; the D is unclear. CDR1 SGHDT and CDR2 YYEEEE come from the germline V gene. The CDR3 consists of 14 residues. The ends were cut back, 4 bases at V and 2 bases at J, with 12 bases in the middle. Here the CDR3 reads CASSRAGFNTEAFF. DNA of the CDR3: TGTGCCAGCAGCCGAGCGGGTTTTAACACTGAAGCTTTCTTT. Based on the CDR3 plus reference TRBV5-6 and TRBJ1-1, the full variable domain is DAGVTQSPTHLIKTRGQQVTLRCSPKSGHDTVSWYQQALGQGPQFIFQYYEEEERQRGNFPDRFSGHQFPNYSSELNVNALLLGDSALYLCASSRAGFNTEAFFGQGTRLTVV.

The chain is built from TRBV19 and TRBJ2-7, with a tentative D call TRBD1 (5 bases). This CDR3 comprises 15 residues. V was clipped by 9 bases and J by 3 bases, with 21 bases between them. Germline CDR1 and CDR2: LNHDA and SQIVND (reference sequence). The CDR3 nucleotides read TGTGCCAGCAAAAAAGCCCCCGCGGACAACTACGAGCAGTACTTC. It translates to CASKKAPADNYEQYF.

The chain joins TRBV7-2 to TRBJ2-7, with 9 bases identical to TRBD1. The germline gives CDR1 SGHTA, CDR2 FQGNSA. Unmatched junction bases numbered 7, after V lost 5 bases and J lost 5 bases. CDR3 length: 14 residues. In DNA, the CDR3 is TGTGCCAGCAGCCAAGACAGGGGGGCTCACGAGCAGTACTTC. Translated, it gives CASSQDRGAHEQYF. The whole variable domain, remainder taken from reference TRBV7-2 and TRBJ2-7, is GAGVSQSPSNKVTEKGKDVELRCDPISGHTALYWYRQSLGQGLEFLIYFQGNSAPDKSGLPSDRFSAERTGGSVSTLTIQRTQQEDSAVYLCASSQDRGAHEQYFGPGTRLTVT.

This clone was observed a handful of times. The chain employs TRBV10-3 and TRBJ2-2; 9 nucleotides align to TRBD2. V shed 6 bases, J shed 1 base, and the junction held 6 bases outside the gene matches. In germline, CDR1 is ENHRY, CDR2 SYGVKD. The CDR3 has 16 residues. The CDR3 DNA is TGTGCCATCAGGGCGGGACTAGCACTGAACACCGGGGAGCTGTTTTTT. Translated, it gives CAIRAGLALNTGELFF.

V gene TRBV14 combines with J gene TRBJ2-2; possible D gene TRBD1, 6 bases. Germline CDR1 is SGHDN and CDR2 is FVKESK. With 4 bases removed from V and 0 bases from J, the gap between germline ends came to 18 bases. This CDR3 comprises 18 residues. The CDR3 sequence: CASSLRDTGISNTGELFF. CDR3 nucleotide sequence: TGTGCCAGCAGCCTCCGGGACACCGGAATTTCGAACACCGGGGAGCTGTTTTTT.

This sequence joins TRBV6-5 and TRBJ2-7; 10 bases are shared with TRBD1. The germline V gene has CDR1 MNHEY and CDR2 SVGAGI. Trimming took 2 bases from V and 2 from J; bases not matched to a gene: 0. CDR3 size: 14 residues. The CDR3 loop reads CASSYGQGAYEQYF. The DNA of the CDR3 is TGTGCCAGCAGTTACGGACAGGGGGCCTACGAGCAGTACTTC.

The table lists this clone with a count of one. The rearrangement links TRBV9 to TRBJ2-3, with TRBD1 as a possible D gene (5 bases). V was clipped by 6 bases and J by 3 bases, with 17 bases between them. The CDR3 spans 15 residues. The germline gives CDR1 SGDLS, CDR2 YYNGEE. CDR3 residues: CASTYSGHKTDTQYF. CDR3 coding DNA: TGTGCCAGCACGTACTCCGGACACAAAACAGATACGCAGTATTTT.

V and J are TRBV5-4 and TRBJ2-4; D gene ambiguous. The CDR3 is made up of 13 amino acids. Deletions cut 4 bases from V and 0 bases from J, with 5 bases between. Germline V gene sequence: CDR1 SGHNT, CDR2 YYREEE (reference sequence). The CDR3 loop reads CASSVRAKNIQYF. DNA of the CDR3: TGTGCCAGCAGCGTCAGAGCCAAAAACATTCAGTACTTC.

The J gene is TRBJ2-7, the V gene TRBV9; 7 positions agree with TRBD1. The CDR3 consists of 14 residues. Germline values: CDR1 SGDLS, CDR2 YYNGEE. V was clipped by 0 bases and J by 3 bases; unmatched bases: 3. The CDR3 bases are TGTGCCAGCAGCGTAGAACAGGGGTTCTACGAGCAGTACTTC. It encodes CASSVEQGFYEQYF.

The count of this clone is one. The chain employs TRBV5-1 and TRBJ2-3; possibly TRBD2 for D (6 bases). Germline V gene sequence: CDR1 SGHRS, CDR2 YFSETQ. The V gene lost 0 bases and the J gene lost 5 bases, with 10 bases spanning the gap. The CDR3 is 14 residues long. CDR3 coding DNA: TGCGCCAGCAGCTTGGAAGGCGGGGTAGATACGCAGTATTTT. Its translation: CASSLEGGVDTQYF.

This clone appeared once. This rearrangement joins TRBV18 to TRBJ2-7; D possibly corresponds to TRBD2 (6 bases). CDR3 length: 16 residues. Germline assignment: CDR1 KGHSH and CDR2 LQKENI. V lost 1 base, J lost 1 base, and 14 bases lay in between. The CDR3 loop reads CASSPLAELKSYEQYF. DNA of the CDR3: TGTGCCAGCTCACCACTAGCGGAGCTGAAATCCTACGAGCAGTACTTC.